The entry that follows covers one T cell receptor beta chain sequence. Its antigen is not known. Looked up from germline, CDR1 is SGHNT and CDR2 is YYREEE (reference sequence). The CDR3 covers 17 residues. V gave up 1 base and J gave up 6 bases; unmatched junction bases: 7. The data derive from a study of response to subunit inactivated influenza vaccine. MiXCR, applied by TCRdb to the RT-PCR reads, yields one record per CDR3 protein. The table records more than 700,000 distinct CDR3 sequences, 21% of them present only once. Study-wide results and limits: The authors proposed limited new T cell recruitment per seasonal influenza vaccination.

The rearrangement uses TRBV5-4 and TRBJ2-3; 14 nucleotides line up with TRBD2. The TCR originated in a man aged 50 to 59 who received an inactivated influenza vaccine. The sample consisted of PBMCs from blood, taken 4 to 6 days after vaccination. The CDR3 loop is CASSLQGLAGAGDTQYF. For the CDR3, the DNA is TGTGCCAGCAGCTTGCAGGGACTAGCGGGGGCAGGGGATACGCAGTATTTT.